The 18 T cell receptor beta chains listed next were all sequenced from one sample in a study of human T cells and chemical hapten exposure. As to time point: pre-sensitization, week 0. Regarding treatment: therapeutic diphenylcyclopropenone sensitization with weekly scalp DPC. TCRdb used MiXCR to reprocess the RACE reads, holding one entry per CDR3 protein. Seen here are more than 300,000 distinct CDR3 sequences, more than 4.5% observed once, and the top ten hold 2% to 3%. Here the sequenced sample was whole blood, taken in connection with sensitization to the hapten diphenylcyclopropenone (DPC). The receptor source for this set is a woman in her forties or fifties with alopecia areata. Some clones in this sample may be carry-over from other donors' samples.

This clonotype was detected ten times or more. This chain connects TRBV27 to TRBJ2-1; D possibly matches TRBD1 or TRBD2 (5 bases each). This CDR3 has 13 amino acids. V lost 8 bases to trimming and J lost 4 bases, with 12 bases between them. Germline V gives CDR1 MNHEY, CDR2 SMNVEV (reference sequence). CDR3 sequence: CASRDQLYNEQFF. CDR3 nucleotides: TGTGCCAGCCGGGACCAGCTTTACAATGAGCAGTTCTTC.

This clonotype has ten or more counts. The chain carries TRBV29-1 and TRBJ2-1; perhaps D is TRBD1 or TRBD2 (5 bases each). The CDR3 runs 12 residues. Trimming pared 6 bases from V and 5 bases from J, leaving 11 bases between. Germline V CDR1 and CDR2: SQVTM, ANQGSEA. The CDR3 DNA follows: TGCAGCGTATCCCAGGGAGACAATGAGCAGTTCTTC. The encoded protein is CSVSQGDNEQFF.

This clonotype showed up many times. This chain connects TRBV14 to TRBJ2-5; D gene unclear. Germline loops: CDR1 SGHDN, CDR2 FVKESK. The V and J ends lost 0 bases and 1 base respectively, with 6 bases between them. There are 14 residues in the CDR3. CDR3 protein: CASSQETTQETQYF. CDR3 DNA: TGTGCCAGCAGCCAAGAGACCACCCAAGAGACCCAGTACTTC.

Many counts were recorded for this clonotype. This chain uses TRBV4-3 with TRBJ2-1; 10 bases agree with TRBD2. V lost 6 bases and J lost 6; bases outside the gene matches: 8. Germline CDR1 is LGHNA and CDR2 is YSLEER. The CDR3 spans 15 residues. The CDR3 loop reads CASSFETSGSNEQFF. The CDR3 DNA follows: TGCGCCAGCAGTTTCGAGACTAGCGGGTCCAATGAGCAGTTCTTC.

This clonotype was counted ten times or more. The V gene is TRBV6-1, the J gene TRBJ2-3; 13 bases align to TRBD2. Germline trimming cut 5 bases from V and 0 bases from J; bases unmatched to any gene: 5. The CDR3 is 17 amino acids. The germline V gene encodes CDR1 MNHNS and CDR2 SASEGT. The CDR3 nucleotides are TGTGCCAGCAGTTGGACTAGCGGGGGTCTCAGCACAGATACGCAGTATTTT. The encoded protein is CASSWTSGGLSTDTQYF.

This clonotype was found a few times. This chain connects TRBV27 to TRBJ2-7; D gene ambiguous. V was shortened by 2 bases and J by 2 bases, with 16 bases between the two germline ends. The CDR3 contains 16 residues. CDR1 is MNHEY and CDR2 is SMNVEV in the germline V gene (reference sequence). The CDR3 sequence is CASSLRPRSATYEQYF. The CDR3 DNA sequence: TGTGCCAGCAGTTTACGTCCCCGGAGCGCTACCTACGAGCAGTACTTC.

This clonotype was seen more than once but under ten times. This chain links TRBV15 with TRBJ1-1; 9 bases are shared with TRBD1. The V gene end was trimmed by 5 bases and the J gene end by 6 bases; junction bases not matched to a gene: 7. This CDR3 has 14 residues. Per germline, CDR1 LNHNV and CDR2 YYDKDF (reference sequence). The CDR3 region is CATSRTGGYAEAFF. In DNA, the CDR3 is TGTGCCACCAGCCGAACAGGGGGCTACGCTGAAGCTTTCTTT. The variable domain in full, completed from reference TRBV15 and TRBJ1-1, reads DAMVIQNPRYQVTQFGKPVTLSCSQTLNHNVMYWYQQKSSQAPKLLFHYYDKDFNNEADTPDNFQSRRPNTSFCFLDIRSPGLGDTAMYLCATSRTGGYAEAFFGQGTRLTVV.

The chain is built from TRBV6-6 and TRBJ1-1, with 10 bases identical to TRBD1. The V gene's germline CDR1 is MNHNY and CDR2 SVGAGI (reference sequence). CDR3 length equals 14 residues. The ends lost 5 bases at V and 5 bases at J; junction bases unmatched: 5. DNA for the CDR3: TGTGCCAGCAGTGACAGGGGGCATCGGACTGAAGCTTTCTTT. Translating it yields CASSDRGHRTEAFF.

This chain connects TRBV5-1 to TRBJ2-3, with 8 nucleotides matching TRBD1. Looked up from germline, CDR1 is SGHRS and CDR2 is YFSETQ. The CDR3 has 15 residues. Trimming cost V 2 bases and J 4 bases; bases outside gene matches: 6. The DNA for the CDR3 is TGCGCCAGCAGCTTCGCGACAGGGGTTTCAGATACGCAGTATTTT. Its translation is CASSFATGVSDTQYF.

V is TRBV10-1 and J is TRBJ2-5; D might be TRBD1 (6 bases). Germline assignment: CDR1 WNHNN and CDR2 SYGVQD (reference sequence). With 0 bases removed from V and 5 bases from J, the gap between germline ends came to 10 bases. CDR3 length equals 14 residues. Here the CDR3 reads CASSESGAGETQYF. Here the CDR3 DNA reads TGCGCCAGCAGTGAGTCGGGGGCTGGGGAGACCCAGTACTTC.

A word on this clonotype: A much more abundant neighbour one base away suggests this may be a read error. DNA for the CDR3: TGTGCCATCAGGGGGGTCGGCGAGACCCAGTACTTC. Translating it yields CAIRGVGETQYF. The chain joins TRBV10-3 to TRBJ2-5; D is possibly TRBD1 or TRBD2 (5 bases each). The CDR3 length is 12 residues. CDR1 and CDR2 (germline): ENHRY, SYGVKD. Between the trimmed V and J ends, which lost 6 bases and 5 bases, there was a span of 10 bases.

In its sample, this clonotype was seen many times. V and J are TRBV10-2 and TRBJ2-5; 7 nucleotides align to TRBD2. Losses at the gene ends were 6 bases for V and 1 base for J; bases not matched to a gene: 5. The germline gives CDR1 WSHSY, CDR2 SAAADI. The CDR3 loop spans 14 amino acids. CDR3 residues: CASRDLAVQETQYF. Written as DNA, the CDR3 is TGCGCCAGCAGGGACCTAGCGGTCCAAGAGACCCAGTACTTC.

In its sample, this clonotype was seen many times. The V and J genes are TRBV29-1 and TRBJ2-1, with D unresolved. Germline V gene lookup returns CDR1 SQVTM and CDR2 ANQGSEA. CDR3 length: 12 residues. V gave up 3 bases and J gave up 10 bases, with 13 bases separating them. CDR3: CSVENGRPEQFF. The CDR3 DNA is TGCAGCGTTGAGAATGGGCGGCCCGAGCAGTTCTTC.

This clonotype has a count of ten or more. The V and J genes are TRBV7-2 and TRBJ2-3; 12 positions agree with TRBD2. The CDR3 consists of 16 residues. J lost 2 bases, V lost 7 bases, and 7 bases had no gene match. Germline V lookup: CDR1 SGHTA, CDR2 FQGNSA. CDR3 sequence: CASNSRTSGVTDTQYF. In nucleotides, the CDR3 is TGTGCCAGCAACTCCCGGACTAGCGGGGTCACAGATACGCAGTATTTT.

This clonotype showed up just a few times. The chain joins TRBV6-6 to TRBJ2-1; TRBD2 aligns across 8 bases. Germline V gene data show CDR1 as MNHNY and CDR2 as SVGAGI (reference sequence). This CDR3 spans 12 amino acids. Unmatched junction bases numbered 6, after V lost 7 bases and J lost 10 bases. For the CDR3, the DNA is TGTGCCAGCATCCCCGGGGGGGGGGAGCAGTTCTTC. Translation: CASIPGGGEQFF.

This clonotype was counted ten times or more. V is TRBV18 and J is TRBJ2-3, with TRBD1 as a possible D gene (6 bases). The CDR3 is 15 residues long. Germline V gene lookup returns CDR1 KGHSH and CDR2 LQKENI. Between the trimmed V and J ends, which lost 3 bases and 6 bases, there was a span of 16 bases. CDR3 nucleotides: TGTGCCAGCTCACCGGGGGCCTCCTCTGACGATACGCAGTATTTT. Its translation is CASSPGASSDDTQYF.

This clonotype was observed at least ten times. This chain joins TRBV12-3 or TRBV12-4 and TRBJ2-1; possibly TRBD2 for D (5 bases). V dropped 7 bases and J dropped 9 bases, with 19 bases sitting between them. The CDR3 covers 14 residues. The CDR3 DNA reads TGTGCCAGCACCCCGGACTTCCCGCAGAGTGAGCAGTTCTTC. Encoded protein: CASTPDFPQSEQFF.

This clonotype was counted only a few times. The gene calls are TRBV6-2 or TRBV6-3 and TRBJ2-5; 9 bases fit TRBD1. The trim removed 2 bases at V and 3 bases at J, leaving 1 base unmatched. Germline V lookup: CDR1 MNHEY, CDR2 SVGEGT. The CDR3 is 14 residues long. CDR3 nucleotide sequence: TGTGCCAGCAGTTACCGGACAGGGGAAGAGACCCAGTACTTC. This codes for CASSYRTGEETQYF.